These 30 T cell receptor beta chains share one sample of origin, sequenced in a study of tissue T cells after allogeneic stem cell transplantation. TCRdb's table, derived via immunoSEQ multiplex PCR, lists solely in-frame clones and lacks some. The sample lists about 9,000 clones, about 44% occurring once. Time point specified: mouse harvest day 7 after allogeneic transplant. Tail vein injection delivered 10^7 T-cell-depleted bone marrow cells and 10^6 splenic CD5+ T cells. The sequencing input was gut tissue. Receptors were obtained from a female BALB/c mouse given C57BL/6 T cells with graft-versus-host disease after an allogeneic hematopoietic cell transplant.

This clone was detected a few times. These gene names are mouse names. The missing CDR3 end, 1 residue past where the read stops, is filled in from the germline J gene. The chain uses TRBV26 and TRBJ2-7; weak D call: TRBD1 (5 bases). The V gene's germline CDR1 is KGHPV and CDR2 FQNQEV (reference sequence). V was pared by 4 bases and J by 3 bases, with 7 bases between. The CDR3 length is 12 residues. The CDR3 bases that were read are TGTGCCAGCAGTCAGGACAACTATGAACAGTAC. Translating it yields CASSQDNYEQY. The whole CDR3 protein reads CASSQDNYEQYF.

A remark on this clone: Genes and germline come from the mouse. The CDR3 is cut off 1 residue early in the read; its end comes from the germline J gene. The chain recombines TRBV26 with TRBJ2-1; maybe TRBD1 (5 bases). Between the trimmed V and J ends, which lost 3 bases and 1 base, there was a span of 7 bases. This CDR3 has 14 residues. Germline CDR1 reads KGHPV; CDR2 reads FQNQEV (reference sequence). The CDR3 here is CASSLGVNYAEQFF. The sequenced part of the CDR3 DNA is TGTGCCAGCAGTCTAGGGGTGAACTATGCTGAGCAGTTC. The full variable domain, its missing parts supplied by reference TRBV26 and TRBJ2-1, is NSKVIQTPRYLVKGQGQKAKMRCIPEKGHPVVFWYQQNKNNEFKFLINFQNQEVLQQIDMTEKRFSAECPSNSPCSLEIQSSEAGDSALYLCASSLGVNYAEQFFGPGTRLTVL.

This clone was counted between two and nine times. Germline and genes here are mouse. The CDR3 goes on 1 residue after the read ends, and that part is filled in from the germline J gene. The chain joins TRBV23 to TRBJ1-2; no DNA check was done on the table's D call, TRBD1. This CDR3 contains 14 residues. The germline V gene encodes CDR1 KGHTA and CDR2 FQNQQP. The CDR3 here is CSSSRDRGNSDYTF. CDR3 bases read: TGCTCCAGCAGTCGGGACAGGGGGAACTCCGACTACACC.

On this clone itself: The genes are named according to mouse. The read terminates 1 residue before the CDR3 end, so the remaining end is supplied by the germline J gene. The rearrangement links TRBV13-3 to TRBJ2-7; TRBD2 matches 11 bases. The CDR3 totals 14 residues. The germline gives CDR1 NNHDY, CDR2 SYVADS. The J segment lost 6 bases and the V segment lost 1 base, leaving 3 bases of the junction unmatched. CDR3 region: CASSDTGGALEQYF. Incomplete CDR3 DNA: TGTGCCAGCAGTGATACTGGGGGGGCGCTTGAACAGTAC.

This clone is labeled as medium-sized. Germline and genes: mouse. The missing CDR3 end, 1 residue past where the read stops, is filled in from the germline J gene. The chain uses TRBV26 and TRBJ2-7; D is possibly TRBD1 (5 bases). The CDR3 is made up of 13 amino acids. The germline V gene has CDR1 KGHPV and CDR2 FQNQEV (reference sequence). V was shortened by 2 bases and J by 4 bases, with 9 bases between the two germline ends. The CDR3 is CASSLQDKYEQYF. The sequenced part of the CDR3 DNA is TGTGCCAGCAGTCTGCAGGACAAATATGAACAGTAC.

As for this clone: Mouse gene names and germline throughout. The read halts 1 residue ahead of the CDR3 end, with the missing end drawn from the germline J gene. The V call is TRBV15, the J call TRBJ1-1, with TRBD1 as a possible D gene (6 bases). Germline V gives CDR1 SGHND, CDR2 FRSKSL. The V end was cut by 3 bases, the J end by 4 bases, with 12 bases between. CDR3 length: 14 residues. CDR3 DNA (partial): TGTGCCAGCAGTTTGGGGGCGCTTGGCACAGAAGTCTTC. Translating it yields CASSLGALGTEVF. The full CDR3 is CASSLGALGTEVFF.

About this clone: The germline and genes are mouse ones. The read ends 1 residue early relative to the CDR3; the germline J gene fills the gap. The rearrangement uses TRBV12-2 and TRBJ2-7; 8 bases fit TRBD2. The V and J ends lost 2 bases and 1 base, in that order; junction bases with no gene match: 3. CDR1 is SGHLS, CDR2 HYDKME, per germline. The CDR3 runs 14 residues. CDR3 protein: CASSHSGGSYEQYF. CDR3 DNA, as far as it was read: TGTGCCAGCTCTCACTCTGGGGGGTCCTATGAACAGTAC.

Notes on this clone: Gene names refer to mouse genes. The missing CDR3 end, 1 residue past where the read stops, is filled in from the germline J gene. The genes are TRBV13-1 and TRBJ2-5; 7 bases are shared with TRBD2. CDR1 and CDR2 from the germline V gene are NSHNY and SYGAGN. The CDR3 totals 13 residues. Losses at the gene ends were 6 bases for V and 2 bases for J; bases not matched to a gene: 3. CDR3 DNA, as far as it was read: TGTGCCAGCATGGCTGGGGGCCAAGACACCCAGTAC. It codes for CASMAGGQDTQY. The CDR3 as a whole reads CASMAGGQDTQYF.

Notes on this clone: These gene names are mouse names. The part of the CDR3 DNA that was read is TGTGCCAGCAGTCAACTAAAGCGAGACACCCAGTAC. Residues: CASSQLKRDTQY. The whole CDR3 sequence is CASSQLKRDTQYF. This chain connects TRBV26 to TRBJ2-5; D gene uncertain. The read falls 1 residue short of the CDR3 end, and the missing part is taken from the germline J gene. The V gene's germline CDR1 is KGHPV and CDR2 FQNQEV (reference sequence). V was pared by 4 bases and J by 5 bases, with 10 bases between. CDR3 length: 13 amino acids.

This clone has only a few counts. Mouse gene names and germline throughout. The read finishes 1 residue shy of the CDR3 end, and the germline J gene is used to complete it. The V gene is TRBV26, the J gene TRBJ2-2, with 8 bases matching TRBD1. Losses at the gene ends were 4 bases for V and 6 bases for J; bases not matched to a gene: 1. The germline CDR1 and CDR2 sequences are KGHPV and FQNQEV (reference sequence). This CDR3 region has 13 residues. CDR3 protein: CASSPGGPGQLYF. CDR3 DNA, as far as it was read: TGTGCCAGCAGTCCAGGGGGCCCCGGGCAGCTCTAC.

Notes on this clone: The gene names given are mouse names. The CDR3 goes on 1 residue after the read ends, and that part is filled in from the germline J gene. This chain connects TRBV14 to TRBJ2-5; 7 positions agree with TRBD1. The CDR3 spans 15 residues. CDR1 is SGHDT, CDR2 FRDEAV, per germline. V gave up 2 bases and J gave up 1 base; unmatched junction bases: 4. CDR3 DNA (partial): TGTGCCAGCAGTTTTCCAACAGGGGACCAAGACACCCAGTAC. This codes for CASSFPTGDQDTQY. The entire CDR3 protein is CASSFPTGDQDTQYF. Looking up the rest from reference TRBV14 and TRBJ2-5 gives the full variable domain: EAGVTQSPRYAVLQEGQAVSFWCDPISGHDTLYWYQQPRDQGPQLLVYFRDEAVIDNSQLPSDRFSAVRPKGTNSTLKIQSAKQGDTATYLCASSFPTGDQDTQYFGPGTRLLVL.

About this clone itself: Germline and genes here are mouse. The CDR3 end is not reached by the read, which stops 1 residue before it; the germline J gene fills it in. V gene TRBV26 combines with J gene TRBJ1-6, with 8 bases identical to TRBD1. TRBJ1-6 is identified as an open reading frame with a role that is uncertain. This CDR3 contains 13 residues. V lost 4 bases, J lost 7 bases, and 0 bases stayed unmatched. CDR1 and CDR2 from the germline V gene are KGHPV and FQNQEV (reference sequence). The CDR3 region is CASSRQGNSPLYF. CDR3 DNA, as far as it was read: TGTGCCAGCAGTCGACAGGGGAATTCGCCCCTCTAC.

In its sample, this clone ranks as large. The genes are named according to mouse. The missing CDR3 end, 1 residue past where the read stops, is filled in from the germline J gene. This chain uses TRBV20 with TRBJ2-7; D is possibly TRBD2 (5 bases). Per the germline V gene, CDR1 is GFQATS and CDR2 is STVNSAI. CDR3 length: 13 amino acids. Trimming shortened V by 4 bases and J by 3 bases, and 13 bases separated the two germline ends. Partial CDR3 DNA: TGTGGTGCTAAAGAAAGGTGGGGCTATGAACAGTAC. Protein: CGAKERWGYEQY. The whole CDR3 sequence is CGAKERWGYEQYF.

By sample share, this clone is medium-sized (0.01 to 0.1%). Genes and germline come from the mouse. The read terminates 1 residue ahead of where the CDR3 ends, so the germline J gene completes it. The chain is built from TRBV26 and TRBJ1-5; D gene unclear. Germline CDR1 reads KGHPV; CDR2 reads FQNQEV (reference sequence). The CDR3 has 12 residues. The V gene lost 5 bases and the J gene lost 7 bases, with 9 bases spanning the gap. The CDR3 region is CASSALQQAPLF. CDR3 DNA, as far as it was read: TGTGCCAGCAGTGCCCTTCAACAGGCTCCGCTT.

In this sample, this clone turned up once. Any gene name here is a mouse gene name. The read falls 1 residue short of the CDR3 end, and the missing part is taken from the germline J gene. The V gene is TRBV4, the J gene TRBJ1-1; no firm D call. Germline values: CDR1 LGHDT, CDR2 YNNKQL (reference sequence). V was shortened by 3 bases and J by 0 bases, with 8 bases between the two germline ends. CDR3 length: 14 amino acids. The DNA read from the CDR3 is TGTGCCAGCAGCTACGGACGGCCAAACACAGAAGTCTTC. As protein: CASSYGRPNTEVF. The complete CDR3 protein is CASSYGRPNTEVFF.

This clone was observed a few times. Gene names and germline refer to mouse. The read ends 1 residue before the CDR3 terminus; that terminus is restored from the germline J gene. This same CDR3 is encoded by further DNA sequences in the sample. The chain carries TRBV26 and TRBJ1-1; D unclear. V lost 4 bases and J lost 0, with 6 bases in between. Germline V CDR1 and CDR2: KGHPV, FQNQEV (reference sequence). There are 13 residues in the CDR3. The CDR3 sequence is CASSPGANTEVFF. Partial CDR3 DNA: TGTGCCAGCAGTCCCGGTGCAAACACAGAAGTCTTC.

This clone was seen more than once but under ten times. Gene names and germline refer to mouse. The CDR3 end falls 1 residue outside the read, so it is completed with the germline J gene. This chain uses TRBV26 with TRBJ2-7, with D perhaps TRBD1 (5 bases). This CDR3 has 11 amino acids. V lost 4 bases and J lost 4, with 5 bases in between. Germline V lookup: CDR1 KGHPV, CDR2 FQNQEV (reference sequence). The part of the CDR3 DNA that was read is TGTGCCAGCAGTCGACAGTATGAACAGTAC. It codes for CASSRQYEQY. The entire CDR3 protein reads CASSRQYEQYF.

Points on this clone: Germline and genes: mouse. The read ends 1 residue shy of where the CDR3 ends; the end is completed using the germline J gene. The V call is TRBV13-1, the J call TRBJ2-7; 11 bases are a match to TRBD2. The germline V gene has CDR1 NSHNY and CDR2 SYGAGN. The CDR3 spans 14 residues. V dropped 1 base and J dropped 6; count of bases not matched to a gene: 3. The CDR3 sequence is CASSDTGGALEQYF. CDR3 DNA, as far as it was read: TGTGCCAGCAGTGATACTGGGGGGGCGCTTGAACAGTAC.

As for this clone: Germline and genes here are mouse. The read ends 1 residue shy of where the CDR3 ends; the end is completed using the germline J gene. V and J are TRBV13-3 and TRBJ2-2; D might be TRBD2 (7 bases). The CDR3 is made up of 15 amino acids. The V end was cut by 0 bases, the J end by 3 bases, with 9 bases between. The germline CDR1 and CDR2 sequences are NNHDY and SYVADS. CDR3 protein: CASSDGGAHTGQLYF. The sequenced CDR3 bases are TGTGCCAGCAGTGATGGGGGGGCTCACACCGGGCAGCTCTAC. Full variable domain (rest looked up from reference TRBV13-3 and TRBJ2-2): EAAVTQSPRSKVAVTGGKVTLSCHQTNNHDYMYWYRQDTGHGLRLIHYSYVADSTEKGDIPDGYKASRPSQENFSLILELASLSQTAVYFCASSDGGAHTGQLYFGEGSKLTVL.

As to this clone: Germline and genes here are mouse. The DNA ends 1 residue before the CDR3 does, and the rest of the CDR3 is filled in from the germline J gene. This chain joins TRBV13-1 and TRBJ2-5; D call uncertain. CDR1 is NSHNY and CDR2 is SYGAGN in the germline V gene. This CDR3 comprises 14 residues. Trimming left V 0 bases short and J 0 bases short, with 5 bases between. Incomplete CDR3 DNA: TGTGCCAGCAGTGATGCTTTTAACCAAGACACCCAGTAC. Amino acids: CASSDAFNQDTQY. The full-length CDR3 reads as CASSDAFNQDTQYF.

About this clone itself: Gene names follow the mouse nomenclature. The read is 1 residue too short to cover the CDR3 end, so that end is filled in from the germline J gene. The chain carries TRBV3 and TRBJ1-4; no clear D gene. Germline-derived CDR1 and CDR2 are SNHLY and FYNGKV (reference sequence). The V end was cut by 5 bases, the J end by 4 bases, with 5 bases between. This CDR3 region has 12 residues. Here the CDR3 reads CASSPHNERLFF. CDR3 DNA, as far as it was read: TGTGCCAGCAGCCCCCACAACGAAAGATTATTT.

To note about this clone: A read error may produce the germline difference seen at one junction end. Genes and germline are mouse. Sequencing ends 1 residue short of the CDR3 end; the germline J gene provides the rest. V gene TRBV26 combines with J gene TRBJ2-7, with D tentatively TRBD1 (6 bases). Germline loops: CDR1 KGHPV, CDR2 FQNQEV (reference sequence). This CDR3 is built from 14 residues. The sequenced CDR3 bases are TGTGCCACCAGTCTCGGGACACCGTCCTATGAACAGTAC. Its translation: CATSLGTPSYEQY. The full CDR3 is CATSLGTPSYEQYF. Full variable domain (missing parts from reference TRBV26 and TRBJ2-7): NSKVIQTPRYLVKGQGQKAKMRCIPEKGHPVVFWYQQNKNNEFKFLINFQNQEVLQQIDMTEKRFSAECPSNSPCSLEIQSSEAGDSALYLCATSLGTPSYEQYFGPGTRLTVL.

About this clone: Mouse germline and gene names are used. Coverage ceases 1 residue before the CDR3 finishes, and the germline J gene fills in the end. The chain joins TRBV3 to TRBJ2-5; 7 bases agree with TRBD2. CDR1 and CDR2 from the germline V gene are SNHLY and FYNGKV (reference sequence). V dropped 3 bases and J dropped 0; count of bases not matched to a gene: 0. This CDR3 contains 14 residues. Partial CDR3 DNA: TGTGCCAGCAGCTTGACTGGGAACCAAGACACCCAGTAC. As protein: CASSLTGNQDTQY. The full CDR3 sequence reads CASSLTGNQDTQYF.

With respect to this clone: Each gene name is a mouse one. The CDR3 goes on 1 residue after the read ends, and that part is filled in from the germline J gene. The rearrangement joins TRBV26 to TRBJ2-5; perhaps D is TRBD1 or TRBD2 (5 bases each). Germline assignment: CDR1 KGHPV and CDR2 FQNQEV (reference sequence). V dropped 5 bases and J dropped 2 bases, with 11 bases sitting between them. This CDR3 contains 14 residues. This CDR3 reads CASSRRGLQDTQYF. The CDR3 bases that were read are TGTGCCAGCAGTAGGAGGGGCCTCCAAGACACCCAGTAC.

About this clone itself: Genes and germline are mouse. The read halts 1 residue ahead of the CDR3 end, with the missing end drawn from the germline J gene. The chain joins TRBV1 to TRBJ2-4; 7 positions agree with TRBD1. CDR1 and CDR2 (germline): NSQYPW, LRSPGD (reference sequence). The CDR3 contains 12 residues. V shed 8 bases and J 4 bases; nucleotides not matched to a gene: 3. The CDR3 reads CTCSTGKNTLYF. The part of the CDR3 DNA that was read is TGCACCTGCTCGACAGGGAAAAACACCTTGTAC.

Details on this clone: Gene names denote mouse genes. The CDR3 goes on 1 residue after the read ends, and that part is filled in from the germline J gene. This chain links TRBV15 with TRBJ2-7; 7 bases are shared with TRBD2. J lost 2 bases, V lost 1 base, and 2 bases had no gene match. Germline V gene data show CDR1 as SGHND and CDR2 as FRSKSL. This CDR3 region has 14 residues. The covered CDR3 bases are TGTGCCAGCAGTTTAGGGCTGGGGGCCTATGAACAGTAC. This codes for CASSLGLGAYEQY. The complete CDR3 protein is CASSLGLGAYEQYF.

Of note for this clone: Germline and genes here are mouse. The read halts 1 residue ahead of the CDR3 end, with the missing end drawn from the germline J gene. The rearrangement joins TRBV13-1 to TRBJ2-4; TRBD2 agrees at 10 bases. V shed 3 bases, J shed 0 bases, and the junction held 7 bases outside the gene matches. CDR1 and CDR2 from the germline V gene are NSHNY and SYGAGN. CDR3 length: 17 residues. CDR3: CASSASGTGVSQNTLYF. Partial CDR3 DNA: TGTGCCAGCAGTGCCTCCGGGACTGGGGTTAGTCAAAACACCTTGTAC.

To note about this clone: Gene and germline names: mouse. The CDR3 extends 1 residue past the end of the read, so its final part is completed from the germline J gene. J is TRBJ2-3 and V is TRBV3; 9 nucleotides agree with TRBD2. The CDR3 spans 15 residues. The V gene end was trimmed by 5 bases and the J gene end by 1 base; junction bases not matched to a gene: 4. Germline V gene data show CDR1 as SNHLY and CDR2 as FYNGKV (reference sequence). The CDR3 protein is CASSPRLGGAETLYF. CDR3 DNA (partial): TGTGCCAGCAGCCCCCGACTGGGGGGTGCAGAAACGCTGTAT.

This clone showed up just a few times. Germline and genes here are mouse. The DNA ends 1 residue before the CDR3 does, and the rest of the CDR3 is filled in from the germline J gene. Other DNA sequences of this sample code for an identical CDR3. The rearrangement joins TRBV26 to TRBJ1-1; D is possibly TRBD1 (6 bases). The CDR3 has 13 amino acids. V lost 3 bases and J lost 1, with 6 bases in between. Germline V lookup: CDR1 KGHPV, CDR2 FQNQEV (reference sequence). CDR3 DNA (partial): TGTGCCAGCAGTCTACAGGGAAACACAGAAGTCTTC. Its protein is CASSLQGNTEVF. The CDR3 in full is CASSLQGNTEVFF.

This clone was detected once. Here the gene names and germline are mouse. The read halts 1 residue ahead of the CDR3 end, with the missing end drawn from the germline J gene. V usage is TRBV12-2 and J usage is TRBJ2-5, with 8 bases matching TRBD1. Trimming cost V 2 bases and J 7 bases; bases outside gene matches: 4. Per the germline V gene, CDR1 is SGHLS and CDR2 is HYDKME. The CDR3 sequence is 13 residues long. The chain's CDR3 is CASSPDRGHTQYF. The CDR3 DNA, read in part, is TGTGCCAGCTCTCCCGACAGGGGTCACACCCAGTAC.